This T cell receptor (beta chain) is from a study of blood T cell repertoires in COVID-19. V lost 5 bases to trimming and J lost 6 bases, with 12 bases between them. The CDR3 extends over 13 amino acids. Germline loops: CDR1 SGHTA, CDR2 FQGTGA. Original analysis: Nucleated cell number was recorded as an estimate derived from reference gene primer amplification. Clones were sequenced by immunoSEQ multiplex PCR, and TCRdb holds only the in-frame ones, with some missing. Clone size and the V and J calls come from that table; the DNA yielded D and trimming. Of about 310,000 clones in the sample, approximately 88% were seen once. Participant age was roughly 18 to 90 years, and participants resided in fewer than 25 US areas. Before being deemed recovered, Cohort 3 donors had two negative PCRs, clearance, or symptom resolution.

The source is a woman between 18 and 29 years old who had recovered from COVID-19. The rearrangement uses TRBV7-3 and TRBJ2-3, with D unclear. The sequenced material came from PBMCs or T cells enriched from blood (not recorded which). The CDR3 coding sequence is TGTGCCAGCAGCACTTATGCGAGGGATACGCAGTATTTT. Translated: CASSTYARDTQYF.